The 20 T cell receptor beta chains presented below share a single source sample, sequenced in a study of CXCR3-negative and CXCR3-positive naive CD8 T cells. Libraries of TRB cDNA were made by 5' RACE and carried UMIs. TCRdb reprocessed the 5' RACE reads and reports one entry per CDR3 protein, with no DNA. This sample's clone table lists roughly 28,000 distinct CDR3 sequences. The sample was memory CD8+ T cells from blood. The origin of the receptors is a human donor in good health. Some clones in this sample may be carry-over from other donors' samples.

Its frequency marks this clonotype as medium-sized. The chain's CDR3 is CASSQDSIQGAPGELFF. The chain has TRBV4-3 and TRBJ2-2; with no DNA, the TCRdb D assignment of TRBD1 cannot be verified. The CDR3 loop spans 17 amino acids. Looked up from germline, CDR1 is LGHNA and CDR2 is YSLEER.

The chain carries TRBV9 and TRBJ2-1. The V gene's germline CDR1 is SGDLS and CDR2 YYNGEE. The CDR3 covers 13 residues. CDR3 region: CASSLDSLNEQFF.

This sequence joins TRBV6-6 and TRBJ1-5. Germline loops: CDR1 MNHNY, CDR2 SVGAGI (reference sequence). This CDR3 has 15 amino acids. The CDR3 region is CASSYSYSPNQPQHF.

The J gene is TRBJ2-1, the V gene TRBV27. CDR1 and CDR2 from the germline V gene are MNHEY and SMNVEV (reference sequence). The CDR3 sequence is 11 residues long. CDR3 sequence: CASSLSDMQFF.

CDR3 amino acids: CASSSYVLKFYNEQFF. The chain couples TRBV28 to TRBJ2-1. From germline, CDR1 is MDHEN and CDR2 SYDVKM. There are 16 residues in the CDR3. Variable domain in full (rest from reference TRBV28 and TRBJ2-1): DVKVTQSSRYLVKRTGEKVFLECVQDMDHENMFWYRQDPGLGLRLIYFSYDVKMKEKGDIPEGYSVSREKKERFSLILESASTNQTSMYLCASSSYVLKFYNEQFFGPGTRLTVL.

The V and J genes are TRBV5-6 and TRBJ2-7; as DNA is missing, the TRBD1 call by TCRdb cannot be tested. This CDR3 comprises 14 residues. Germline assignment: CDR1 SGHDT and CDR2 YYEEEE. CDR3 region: CASSPGQGDYEQYF.

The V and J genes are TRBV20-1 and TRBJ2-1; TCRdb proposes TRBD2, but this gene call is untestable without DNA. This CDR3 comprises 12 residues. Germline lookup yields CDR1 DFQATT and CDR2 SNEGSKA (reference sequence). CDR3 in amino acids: CSALAGDLEQFF.

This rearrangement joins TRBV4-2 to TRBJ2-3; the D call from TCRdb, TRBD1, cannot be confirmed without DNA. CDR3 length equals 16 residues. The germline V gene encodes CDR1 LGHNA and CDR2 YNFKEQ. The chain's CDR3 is CASSQDSGTGSDTQYF.

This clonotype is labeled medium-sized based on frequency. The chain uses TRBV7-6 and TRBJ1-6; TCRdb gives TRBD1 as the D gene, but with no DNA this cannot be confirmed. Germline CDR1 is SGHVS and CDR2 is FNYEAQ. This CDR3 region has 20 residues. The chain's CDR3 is CASSLRGRDPHNSYNSPLHF.

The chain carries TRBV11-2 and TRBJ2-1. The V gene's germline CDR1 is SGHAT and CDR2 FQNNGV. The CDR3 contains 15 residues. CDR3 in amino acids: CASSSTPGVYNEQFF.

This CDR3 reads CASSQSRRMDYEQYF. This sequence joins TRBV16 and TRBJ2-7. The CDR3 is made up of 15 amino acids. Germline assignment: CDR1 KGHSY and CDR2 FQNENV.

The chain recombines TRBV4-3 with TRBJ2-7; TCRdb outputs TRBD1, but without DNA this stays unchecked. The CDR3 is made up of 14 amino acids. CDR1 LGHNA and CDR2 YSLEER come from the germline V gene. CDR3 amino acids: CASSPGDREGEQYF.

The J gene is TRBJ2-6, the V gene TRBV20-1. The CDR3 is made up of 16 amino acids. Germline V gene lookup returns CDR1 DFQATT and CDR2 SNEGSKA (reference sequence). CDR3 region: CSASDRAVSGANVLTF.

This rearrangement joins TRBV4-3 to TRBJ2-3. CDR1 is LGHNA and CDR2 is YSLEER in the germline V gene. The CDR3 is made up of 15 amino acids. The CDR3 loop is CASSQSRLARDTQYF.

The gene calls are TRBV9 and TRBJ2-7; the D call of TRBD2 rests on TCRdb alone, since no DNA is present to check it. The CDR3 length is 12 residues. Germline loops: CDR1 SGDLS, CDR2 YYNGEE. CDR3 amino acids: CASSGPREEQYF.

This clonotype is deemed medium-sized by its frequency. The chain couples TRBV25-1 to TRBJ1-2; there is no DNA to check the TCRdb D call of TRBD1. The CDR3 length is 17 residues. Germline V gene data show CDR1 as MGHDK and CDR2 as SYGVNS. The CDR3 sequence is CASSDSDRGRGNYGYTF.

The CDR3 here is CASSSLFTDTQYF. The genes are TRBV28 and TRBJ2-3. Germline V lookup: CDR1 MDHEN, CDR2 SYDVKM. The CDR3 length is 13 residues.

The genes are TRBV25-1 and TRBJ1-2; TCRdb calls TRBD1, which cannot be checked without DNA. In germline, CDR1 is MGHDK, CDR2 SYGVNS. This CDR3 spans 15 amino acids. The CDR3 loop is CASSDRTGGGDGYTF.

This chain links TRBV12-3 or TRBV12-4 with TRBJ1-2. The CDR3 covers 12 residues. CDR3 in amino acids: CASSLTGYGYTF.

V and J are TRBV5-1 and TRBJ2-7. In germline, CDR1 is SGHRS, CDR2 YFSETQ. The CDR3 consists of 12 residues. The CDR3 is CASSLGESEQYF.